The sequence of this TCR beta chain was determined in a study of T-cell memory formation after mild COVID-19. General study results and limits: In pre-infection memory, a portion of responding clones appeared, which suggested that cross-reactive memory joined. Second-wave clones with a day 37 peak had unconfirmed SARS-CoV-2 specificity.

MiXCR, applied by TCRdb to the 5' RACE reads, yields one record per CDR3 protein. The repertoire holds some 120,000 distinct CDR3 sequences, with around 6.3% as singletons. This clonotype has only a few counts. Its target is not known. Sequenced material: PBMCs or a T cell subset sorted from them (not recorded which). This sequence originates from an adult woman who had mild COVID-19 (a few samples of this study predate the infection). Cell type and time point are not known.

The CDR3 loop is CATRSSTDTQYF. CDR3 bases: TGTGCCACAAGGAGTAGCACAGATACGCAGTATTTT. The J gene is TRBJ2-3, the V gene TRBV15; D not certain. Trimming removed 9 bases from V and 0 bases from J, with 7 bases in between. This CDR3 region has 12 residues. The V gene's germline CDR1 is LNHNV and CDR2 YYDKDF (reference sequence).